Presented here are 27 T cell receptor beta chains from one specimen sequenced in a study of T-cell memory formation after mild COVID-19. Each CDR3 protein is one row after TCRdb ran MiXCR on the 5' RACE reads. The sample includes around 99,000 distinct CDR3 sequences, around 15% seen only once; the top ten take around 40%. Sequenced material: PBMCs or a T cell subset sorted from them (not recorded which). The receptor set was obtained from a man aged 18-30 years who had mild COVID-19 (a few samples of this study predate the infection). Cell type and time point are not known.

This clonotype turned up a few times. The junction shows a germline mismatch at one end, possibly a read error. V is TRBV10-3 and J is TRBJ2-7; unclear D gene. There are 13 residues in the CDR3. The germline CDR1 and CDR2 sequences are ENHRY and SYGVKD. For the CDR3, the DNA is TGTGCCATCAATGAGGAAAAATCCCACGGGCAGCACTTC. This encodes CAINEEKSHGQHF.

This clonotype turned up a few times. The gene calls are TRBV20-1 and TRBJ2-7; 7 nucleotides line up with TRBD1. Per germline, CDR1 DFQATT and CDR2 SNEGSKA (reference sequence). The CDR3 runs 12 residues. The V segment lost 4 bases and the J segment 5 bases; nucleotides outside the gene matches: 5. The CDR3 bases are TGCAGTGCTACCGGTCAGGGGGACGAGCAGTACTTC. Its translation is CSATGQGDEQYF.

This clonotype has more than one count but fewer than ten. This chain links TRBV19 with TRBJ2-1; a weak D match, TRBD2 (5 bases). Germline values: CDR1 LNHDA, CDR2 SQIVND (reference sequence). This CDR3 has 12 residues. Trimming removed 8 bases from V and 7 bases from J, with 12 bases in between. The CDR3 DNA reads as TGTGCCAGTCTCGGGGAGTTGAATGAGCAGTTCTTC. This encodes CASLGELNEQFF. Supplemented by reference TRBV19 and TRBJ2-1, the full variable domain reads DGGITQSPKYLFRKEGQNVTLSCEQNLNHDAMYWYRQDPGQGLRLIYYSQIVNDFQKGDIAEGYSVSREKKESFPLTVTSAQKNPTAFYLCASLGELNEQFFGPGTRLTVL.

The rearrangement uses TRBV19 and TRBJ2-5, with D perhaps TRBD1 (5 bases). CDR3 length: 15 amino acids. Germline assignment: CDR1 LNHDA and CDR2 SQIVND (reference sequence). Trimming pared 6 bases from V and 0 bases from J, leaving 14 bases between. The CDR3 DNA sequence: TGTGCCAGTAGGGCCAGGGCAGTGTACCAAGAGACCCAGTACTTC. This gives the protein CASRARAVYQETQYF.

The chain links TRBV4-1 to TRBJ2-2; the match to TRBD1 covers 7 bases. Germline trimming cut 4 bases from V and 5 bases from J; bases unmatched to any gene: 7. The CDR3 runs to 15 residues. Germline V gene sequence: CDR1 MGHRA, CDR2 YSYEKL. The CDR3 coding sequence is TGCGCCAGCAGCCTTAGACAGGGCGGGACCGGGGAGCTGTTTTTT. It codes for CASSLRQGGTGELFF.

CDR3 sequence reads: CASSSTGHEQYV. The CDR3 nucleotides are TGTGCCAGCAGCTCGACAGGACACGAGCAGTACGTC. The chain carries TRBV7-9 and TRBJ2-7, with D tentatively TRBD1 (6 bases). The CDR3 totals 12 residues. V lost 4 bases, J lost 5 bases, and 9 bases lay in between. Germline V lookup: CDR1 SEHNR, CDR2 FQNEAQ (reference sequence).

This clonotype was recorded at least ten times. V is TRBV4-3 and J is TRBJ2-1; 7 nucleotides match TRBD1. The CDR3 extends over 15 amino acids. J was trimmed by 2 bases and V by 6 bases; bases with no gene match: 7. Germline CDR1 and CDR2: LGHNA and YSLEER. The CDR3 loop is CASSPGTAAYNEQFF. The CDR3 DNA sequence: TGCGCCAGCAGTCCCGGGACAGCCGCCTACAATGAGCAGTTCTTC.

This clonotype was observed a handful of times. This chain joins TRBV11-3 and TRBJ2-1; a possible D gene is TRBD2 (5 bases). The CDR3 is 14 residues long. Trimming stripped 5 bases from V and 0 bases from J, with 8 bases between. Per the germline V gene, CDR1 is SGHNT and CDR2 is YENEEA. The CDR3 here is CASSESGSYNEQFF. CDR3 DNA: TGTGCCAGCAGCGAAAGCGGCTCCTACAATGAGCAGTTCTTC.

CDR3 protein: CASSLEGQPAYEQYF. The CDR3 DNA reads TGTGCCAGCAGCTTAGAGGGACAGCCAGCCTACGAGCAGTACTTC. This rearrangement joins TRBV7-6 to TRBJ2-7; the match to TRBD1 covers 7 bases. V lost 1 base, J lost 2 bases, and 5 bases stayed unmatched. Germline CDR1 is SGHVS and CDR2 is FNYEAQ. CDR3 size: 15 residues.

The chain employs TRBV6-2 or TRBV6-3 and TRBJ2-7; TRBD2 matches at 8 bases. The J segment lost 2 bases and the V segment lost 8 bases, leaving 5 bases of the junction unmatched. The length of the CDR3 is 13 residues. The V gene's germline CDR1 is MNHEY and CDR2 SVGEGT. CDR3 sequence reads: CASLPGLAYEQYF. The DNA of the CDR3 is TGTGCCAGCTTACCGGGACTAGCCTACGAGCAGTACTTC.

This clonotype appeared many times. The CDR3 DNA reads TGCAGTGCTAGAAGGCCGGCAGGCCAAGAGACCCAGTACTTC. This sequence encodes CSARRPAGQETQYF. The rearrangement links TRBV20-1 to TRBJ2-5; no reliable D call. CDR1 and CDR2 from the germline V gene are DFQATT and SNEGSKA (reference sequence). Trimming shortened V by 2 bases and J by 1 base, and 11 bases separated the two germline ends. The CDR3 is 14 amino acids.

This clonotype was seen more than once but under ten times. The chain joins TRBV7-6 to TRBJ1-1, with D possibly TRBD1 on 5 matching bases. The CDR3 runs to 15 residues. V was pared by 1 base and J by 4 bases, with 13 bases between. Per the germline V gene, CDR1 is SGHVS and CDR2 is FNYEAQ. CDR3 sequence: CASSLDGGWGTEAFF. The CDR3 coding sequence is TGTGCCAGCAGCTTAGACGGGGGTTGGGGCACTGAAGCTTTCTTT.

This clonotype has a count of ten or more. This sequence joins TRBV6-5 and TRBJ2-1; perhaps TRBD2 as D (6 bases). The CDR3 has 13 residues. Germline V gene data show CDR1 as MNHEY and CDR2 as SVGAGI. The V gene lost 8 bases and the J gene lost 4 bases, with 12 bases spanning the gap. CDR3 sequence: CASGRGNYNEQFF. The CDR3 DNA sequence: TGTGCCAGCGGCCGGGGGAATTACAATGAGCAGTTCTTC.

The table lists this clonotype with a few counts. This sequence joins TRBV7-3 and TRBJ2-2; the D gene could be TRBD1 or TRBD2 (5 bases each). The CDR3 extends over 13 amino acids. V was pared by 1 base and J by 6 bases, with 6 bases between. Germline CDR1 and CDR2: SGHTA and FQGTGA. This CDR3 is CASSLMGAGELFF. Written as DNA, the CDR3 is TGTGCCAGCAGCTTAATGGGGGCCGGGGAGCTGTTTTTT.

This clonotype appeared a few times. The CDR3 coding sequence is TGTGCCAGCAGTTTAGTCTACACTGAAGCTTTCTTT. Translated, it gives CASSLVYTEAFF. The rearrangement uses TRBV6-6 and TRBJ1-1; D ambiguous. Trimming stripped 4 bases from V and 3 bases from J, with 6 bases between. CDR1 is MNHNY, CDR2 SVGAGI, per germline (reference sequence). The CDR3 has 12 amino acids.

This chain uses TRBV20-1 with TRBJ2-6, with D hard to call. The germline gives CDR1 DFQATT, CDR2 SNEGSKA (reference sequence). Trimming took 1 base from V and 4 from J, leaving 8 bases between them. The CDR3 has 14 residues. The CDR3 DNA is TGCAGTGCTAGAGTCCCGCAAGGGGCCAACGTCCTGACTTTC. This encodes CSARVPQGANVLTF.

This chain links TRBV7-9 with TRBJ1-2; D might be TRBD1 (5 bases). Germline CDR1 reads SEHNR; CDR2 reads FQNEAQ (reference sequence). V was clipped by 5 bases and J by 3 bases, with 13 bases between them. CDR3 length equals 14 residues. CDR3 protein: CASSPGPLDYGYTF. The CDR3, as DNA: TGTGCCAGCAGCCCGGGACCGTTAGACTATGGCTACACCTTC.

This clonotype was found a few times. This chain joins TRBV4-1 and TRBJ1-2, with a tentative D call TRBD1 (5 bases). V dropped 0 bases and J dropped 4 bases, with 15 bases sitting between them. Looked up from germline, CDR1 is MGHRA and CDR2 is YSYEKL. This CDR3 has 16 amino acids. This CDR3 reads CASSQDGAGFGYGYTF. The CDR3 DNA sequence: TGCGCCAGCAGCCAAGATGGGGCAGGCTTTGGCTATGGCTACACCTTC.

The rearrangement uses TRBV2 and TRBJ2-3; D unresolved. The CDR3 extends over 15 amino acids. V lost 3 bases and J lost 0, with 10 bases in between. Per the germline V gene, CDR1 is SNHLY and CDR2 is FYNNEI. This chain's CDR3 is CASSEALTSTDTQYF. CDR3 nucleotide sequence: TGTGCCAGCAGTGAGGCCTTGACTAGCACAGATACGCAGTATTTT.

This clonotype has just a few counts. The chain has TRBV28 and TRBJ2-3; D is perhaps TRBD1 (6 bases). This CDR3 comprises 17 residues. The germline CDR1 and CDR2 sequences are MDHEN and SYDVKM. Trimming shortened V by 5 bases and J by 0 bases, and 18 bases separated the two germline ends. The DNA for the CDR3 is TGTGCCAGCAGTAACCAACCGGGACACCAAAGCACAGATACGCAGTATTTT. It codes for CASSNQPGHQSTDTQYF.

This clonotype showed up just a few times. The chain uses TRBV4-1 and TRBJ1-5; 7 bases align to TRBD1. The germline CDR1 and CDR2 sequences are MGHRA and YSYEKL. There are 14 residues in the CDR3. J gave up 7 bases and V 3 bases, and 6 bases lay outside the gene matches. The CDR3 DNA reads as TGCGCCAGCAGCCAGACAGGGTCCAACCAGCCCCAGCATTTT. Encoded protein: CASSQTGSNQPQHF.

The chain employs TRBV5-1 and TRBJ1-1; 9 positions match TRBD1. The CDR3 is 15 residues long. Germline values: CDR1 SGHRS, CDR2 YFSETQ. With 1 base clipped from V and 10 bases from J, the junction kept 11 bases outside the gene matches. Here the CDR3 DNA reads TGCGCCAGCAGCTTGTTCCGGGACAGGGACGGCCGAGCTTTCTTT. This codes for CASSLFRDRDGRAFF.

This clonotype turned up a few times. The chain has TRBV27 and TRBJ1-2; D not resolved. Deletions cut 0 bases from V and 4 bases from J, with 6 bases between. This CDR3 spans 13 amino acids. CDR1 MNHEY and CDR2 SMNVEV come from the germline V gene (reference sequence). CDR3 nucleotide sequence: TGTGCCAGCAGTTTATCGGGGTCCTATGGCTACACCTTC. It codes for CASSLSGSYGYTF.

This clonotype has more than one count but fewer than ten. The J gene is TRBJ1-2, the V gene TRBV12-3 or TRBV12-4; 7 bases align to TRBD1. The CDR3 spans 12 residues. V shed 5 bases and J 6 bases; nucleotides not matched to a gene: 3. CDR3 sequence: CASSQQGHGYTF. For the CDR3, the DNA is TGTGCCAGCAGTCAACAGGGGCATGGCTACACCTTC.

The chain recombines TRBV24-1 with TRBJ2-1; D unresolved. Trimming stripped 1 base from V and 8 bases from J, with 5 bases between. Germline values: CDR1 KGHDR, CDR2 SFDVKD. The CDR3 spans 12 residues. CDR3 DNA sequence: TGTGCCACCAGTGATTTCCGGGATGAGCAGTTCTTC. Protein sequence: CATSDFRDEQFF.

The chain joins TRBV30 to TRBJ1-1; D not resolved. The CDR3 contains 12 residues. The V and J ends lost 4 bases and 2 bases respectively, with 8 bases between them. The germline V gene has CDR1 GTSNPN and CDR2 SVGIG (reference sequence). DNA of the CDR3: TGTGCCTGGATAGGGATAAACACTGAAGCTTTCTTT. As protein: CAWIGINTEAFF.

This clonotype was observed at least ten times. J is TRBJ2-4 and V is TRBV9; 8 nucleotides match TRBD1. Trimming removed 0 bases from V and 7 bases from J; junction bases left unmatched: 9. The CDR3 is made up of 16 amino acids. Per the germline V gene, CDR1 is SGDLS and CDR2 is YYNGEE. The chain's CDR3 is CASSVGSGTGLNIQYF. CDR3 nucleotides: TGTGCCAGCAGCGTAGGAAGTGGGACAGGCTTGAACATTCAGTACTTC.